The 15 T cell receptor beta chains below come from one sample, sequenced in a study of blood T cell repertoires in COVID-19. TCRdb keeps only in-frame clones here, not all; method: immunoSEQ multiplex PCR. The repertoire has 110,000 or so clones, 80% of them found once; the top ten carry roughly 4%. Input material: peripheral blood. The receptors come from a human donor in a cohort sampled during active or convalescent COVID-19.

The genes are TRBV18 and TRBJ1-6, with 9 positions matching TRBD1. With 3 bases clipped from V and 7 bases from J, the junction kept 10 bases outside the gene matches. Germline lookup yields CDR1 KGHSH and CDR2 LQKENI. The CDR3 covers 17 residues. Written as DNA, the CDR3 is TGTGCCAGCTCACCGGACCAACGGGGACAGGGCAATTCACCCCTCCACTTT. Amino acid sequence: CASSPDQRGQGNSPLHF.

The chain couples TRBV5-4 to TRBJ1-4, with 8 bases that match TRBD1. CDR3 length equals 15 residues. The germline V gene has CDR1 SGHNT and CDR2 YYREEE (reference sequence). The ends lost 4 bases at V and 7 bases at J; junction bases unmatched: 9. This CDR3 reads CASSPDRVKGEKLFF. The CDR3 coding sequence is TGTGCCAGCAGCCCGGACAGGGTAAAAGGTGAAAAACTGTTTTTT.

This clone was seen more than once but under ten times. The V and J genes are TRBV5-1 and TRBJ2-2, with TRBD2 matching 15 bases. The CDR3 sequence is 17 residues long. Losses at the gene ends were 3 bases for V and 9 bases for J; bases not matched to a gene: 9. Germline lookup yields CDR1 SGHRS and CDR2 YFSETQ. CDR3 nucleotide sequence: TGCGCCAGCAGCTCGGGACTAGCGGGGGGCGCGCGCTGGGAGCTGTTTTTT. This sequence encodes CASSSGLAGGARWELFF. The full variable domain, rest sourced from reference TRBV5-1 and TRBJ2-2, is KAGVTQTPRYLIKTRGQQVTLSCSPISGHRSVSWYQQTPGQGLQFLFEYFSETQRNKGNFPGRFSGRQFSNSRSEMNVSTLELGDSALYLCASSSGLAGGARWELFFGEGSRLTVL.

The genes are TRBV5-1 and TRBJ2-3; TRBD2 matches 7 bases. Germline-derived CDR1 and CDR2 are SGHRS and YFSETQ. V gave up 0 bases and J gave up 7 bases; unmatched junction bases: 11. This CDR3 region has 16 residues. In DNA, the CDR3 is TGCGCCAGCAGCTTGGATATAGCGGGTGGAGATAATACGCAGTATTTT. It yields the protein CASSLDIAGGDNTQYF.

The J gene is TRBJ1-1, the V gene TRBV7-9; D is unclear. The CDR3 totals 14 residues. CDR1 and CDR2 (germline): SEHNR, FQNEAQ (reference sequence). V was clipped by 5 bases and J by 0 bases, with 10 bases between them. CDR3 protein: CASSPGGLNTEAFF. As DNA, the CDR3 is TGTGCCAGCAGCCCAGGCGGGCTGAACACTGAAGCTTTCTTT.

DNA for the CDR3: TGTGCCAGCAGGATGTCTCGGGAGCCCCAGCATTTT. Its translation is CASRMSREPQHF. This chain uses TRBV12-3 or TRBV12-4 with TRBJ1-5, with D unclear. CDR3 length: 12 amino acids. V gave up 6 bases and J gave up 8 bases, with 11 bases separating them.

The J gene is TRBJ2-2, the V gene TRBV5-1, with 8 bases matching TRBD2. The CDR3 covers 16 residues. J was trimmed by 3 bases and V by 4 bases; bases with no gene match: 8. Germline CDR1 SGHRS, CDR2 YFSETQ. CDR3 sequence: CASSRRGDWDTGELFF. CDR3 nucleotide sequence: TGCGCCAGCAGCCGGCGGGGGGATTGGGACACCGGGGAGCTGTTTTTT.

V usage is TRBV6-5 and J usage is TRBJ1-1, with 8 bases lining up with TRBD1. This CDR3 has 15 residues. Germline assignment: CDR1 MNHEY and CDR2 SVGAGI. J gave up 3 bases and V 5 bases, and 8 bases lay outside the gene matches. CDR3 loop: CASSKLSGGYTEAFF. CDR3 nucleotides: TGTGCCAGCAGTAAGCTCTCAGGGGGCTACACTGAAGCTTTCTTT.

The chain joins TRBV19 to TRBJ2-7; 11 bases line up with TRBD1. The CDR3 is 14 residues long. J gave up 5 bases and V 4 bases, and 4 bases lay outside the gene matches. Germline values: CDR1 LNHDA, CDR2 SQIVND (reference sequence). In DNA form, the CDR3 reads TGTGCCAGTAGTAGGGACAGGGGGTTCGACGAGCAGTACTTC. As protein: CASSRDRGFDEQYF.

This chain links TRBV5-1 with TRBJ1-1; 7 positions agree with TRBD1. This CDR3 spans 17 amino acids. Germline V gene lookup returns CDR1 SGHRS and CDR2 YFSETQ. J gave up 4 bases and V 4 bases, and 16 bases lay outside the gene matches. CDR3 amino acids: CASSPGGTVEGITEAFF. CDR3 nucleotide sequence: TGCGCCAGCAGCCCAGGCGGGACAGTCGAAGGGATCACTGAAGCTTTCTTT.

J is TRBJ1-3 and V is TRBV7-2; 8 bases map to TRBD1. There are 14 residues in the CDR3. The junction had 6 bases not matched to a gene; V was cut back by 6 bases and J by 5 bases. Germline CDR1 SGHTA, CDR2 FQGNSA. The CDR3 nucleotides are TGTGCCAGCAGTTCAGACAGGGGACGAAACACCATATATTTT. Amino acids: CASSSDRGRNTIYF.

This clone was recorded only once. The chain joins TRBV7-9 to TRBJ2-7; D is perhaps TRBD1 (6 bases). The V gene's germline CDR1 is SEHNR and CDR2 FQNEAQ (reference sequence). V was cut by 0 bases and J by 1 base, with 13 bases left in between. The CDR3 extends over 16 amino acids. CDR3 nucleotides: TGTGCCAGCAGCTTAGCTGGGGGCCTATATTCCTACGAGCAGTACTTC. This sequence encodes CASSLAGGLYSYEQYF.

The genes are TRBV6-4 and TRBJ2-3, with D tentatively TRBD2 (6 bases). Germline loops: CDR1 MRHNA, CDR2 SNTAGT. This CDR3 is 14 amino acids long. V dropped 7 bases and J dropped 4 bases, with 15 bases sitting between them. The CDR3 loop is CASKPGLNADTQYF. The CDR3 DNA sequence: TGTGCCAGCAAACCGGGACTTAACGCAGATACGCAGTATTTT.

This clone appeared a few times. V is TRBV29-1 and J is TRBJ2-3, with D perhaps TRBD2 (7 bases). The CDR3 has 15 residues. Trimming pared 4 bases from V and 4 bases from J, leaving 18 bases between. CDR1 SQVTM and CDR2 ANQGSEA come from the germline V gene. CDR3 coding DNA: TGCAGCGTTGTGAGGGCGGGGGCCCGAGCAGATACGCAGTATTTT. It codes for CSVVRAGARADTQYF.

V usage is TRBV28 and J usage is TRBJ2-5; 8 nucleotides line up with TRBD1. The CDR3 length is 13 residues. The ends lost 8 bases at V and 2 bases at J; junction bases unmatched: 4. The germline V gene encodes CDR1 MDHEN and CDR2 SYDVKM. The CDR3 sequence is CASRGQGQETQYF. Here the CDR3 DNA reads TGTGCCAGCCGAGGACAGGGTCAAGAGACCCAGTACTTC.